This note documents a single TCR beta chain sequence. These data come from a study of T cells after yellow fever vaccination. For the study at large: Low-cell-number fractions underwent preparation using SMART-Seq v4 Ultra Low Input.

CDR3 length: 13 residues. V gave up 6 bases and J gave up 8 bases, with 14 bases separating them. The germline V gene encodes CDR1 SGHKS and CDR2 YYEKEE (reference sequence). A process of 5'RACE template switching, which added a universal primer site and UMIs, was used to make TCR cDNA. TCRdb called the 5' RACE reads again in MiXCR, with one record for every CDR3 protein. This repertoire shows approximately 70,000 distinct CDR3 sequences, around 7% found once; its top ten account for about 40%. Sequencing was performed on CD8+ T cells sorted from PBMCs, taken roughly seven weeks after the first yellow fever vaccination. The J gene is TRBJ1-4, the V gene TRBV5-5, with D tentatively TRBD1 (5 bases). The sequence came from a man aged 18 to 29 who received the YFV17D yellow fever vaccine. The CDR3 loop is CASTPQGEEKLFF. CDR3 DNA: TGTGCCAGCACCCCCCAGGGAGAGGAAAAACTGTTTTTT.